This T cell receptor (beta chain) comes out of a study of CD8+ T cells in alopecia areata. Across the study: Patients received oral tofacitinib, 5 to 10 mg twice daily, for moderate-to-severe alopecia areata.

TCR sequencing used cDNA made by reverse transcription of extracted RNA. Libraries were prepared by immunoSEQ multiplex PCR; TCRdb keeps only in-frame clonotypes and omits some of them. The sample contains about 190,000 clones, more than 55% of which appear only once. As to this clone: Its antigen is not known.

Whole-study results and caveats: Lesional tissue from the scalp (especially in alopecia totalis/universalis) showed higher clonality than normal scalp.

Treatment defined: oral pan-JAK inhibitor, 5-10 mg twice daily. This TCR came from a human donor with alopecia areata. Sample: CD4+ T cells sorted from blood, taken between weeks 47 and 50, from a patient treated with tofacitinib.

The CDR3 sequence is CASSLQTGDGYTF. DNA for the CDR3: TGTGCCAGCAGCCTACAGACAGGGGACGGCTACACCTTC. The V and J genes are TRBV7-2 and TRBJ1-2; 8 nucleotides match TRBD1. Germline V gene sequence: CDR1 SGHTA, CDR2 FQGNSA. Unmatched junction bases numbered 7, after V lost 5 bases and J lost 8 bases. This CDR3 spans 13 amino acids.